The 4 T cell receptor beta chains below all came from one sample that was sequenced in a study of shared clonotypes between healthy human individuals. Sequenced by immunoSEQ multiplex PCR; TCRdb stores in-frame clones only, minus some. The sample comprises 2 million to 2.5 million clones, approximately 90% of which are singletons, and approximately 0.4% rests with the top ten. The specimen was naive CD4+ T cells from PBMCs. The subset: CD45RA+ positively selected. The source of these receptors is a man between 18 and 29 years old in good health. Some clones in this sample may be carry-over from other donors' samples.

The chain employs TRBV5-1 and TRBJ1-4; 8 positions match TRBD1. Germline V gene data show CDR1 as SGHRS and CDR2 as YFSETQ. The CDR3 spans 14 residues. After removal of 3 bases from V and 6 bases from J, the junction contained 4 bases not matched to a gene. The CDR3 here is CASSWDRRDEKLFF. Written as DNA, the CDR3 is TGCGCCAGCAGCTGGGACAGGCGGGATGAAAAACTGTTTTTT.

The chain joins TRBV6-6 to TRBJ2-2; D is possibly TRBD1 or TRBD2 (5 bases each). V was cut by 2 bases and J by 6 bases, with 10 bases left in between. The CDR3 is made up of 14 amino acids. Germline loops: CDR1 MNHNY, CDR2 SVGAGI (reference sequence). This CDR3 is CASSYDQGAGELFF. The CDR3 coding sequence is TGTGCCAGCAGTTACGACCAGGGAGCCGGGGAGCTGTTTTTT.

This rearrangement joins TRBV21-1 to TRBJ2-7; the table's D call of TRBD2 was not tested on the DNA. TRBV21-1 is a documented pseudogene. This CDR3 has 14 residues. CDR3 residues: CASSKEGTSYEQYF. The CDR3 bases are TGTGCCAGCAGCAAAGAGGGGACTAGCTACGAGCAGTACTTC.

The gene calls are TRBV5-1 and TRBJ2-7; no reliable D call. The germline gives CDR1 SGHRS, CDR2 YFSETQ. Trimming took 0 bases from V and 2 from J, leaving 12 bases between them. CDR3 size: 15 residues. As DNA, the CDR3 is TGCGCCAGCAGCTTGGCCCTTCAGGACGCCTACGAGCAGTACTTC. This codes for CASSLALQDAYEQYF.